The present entry profiles one T cell receptor beta chain with its context. Antigen unknown. This specimen comes from a study of CD8+CD57+ T cells in acquired aplastic anemia. Findings of the study overall: Patients and controls shared 25 to 30 CD8+ CDR3 sequences, which appeared highly expressed in patients and within their immunodominant clones.

Researchers used genomic DNA as the template to profile TCR beta VDJ and CDR3. A single record per CDR3 protein comes from TCRdb applying MiXCR to the reads. The repertoire consists of about 190,000 distinct CDR3 sequences, with roughly half occurring once and the leading ten covering 15% to 20%. Per the germline V gene, CDR1 is ENHRY and CDR2 is SYGVKD. The V end lost 11 bases, the J end lost 5 bases, and 21 bases lay between the germline ends. This CDR3 has 14 residues. J is TRBJ1-1 and V is TRBV10-3, with D perhaps matching TRBD1 (5 bases). The source material was sorted CD4+, CD8+, or CD8+CD57+ T cells (not recorded which) from PBMCs. The sequence was collected from a human donor in good health, serving as a control. CDR3: CAPFGAKEGTEAFF. CDR3 DNA sequence: TGTGCCCCCTTTGGGGCCAAAGAAGGGACTGAAGCTTTCTTT.